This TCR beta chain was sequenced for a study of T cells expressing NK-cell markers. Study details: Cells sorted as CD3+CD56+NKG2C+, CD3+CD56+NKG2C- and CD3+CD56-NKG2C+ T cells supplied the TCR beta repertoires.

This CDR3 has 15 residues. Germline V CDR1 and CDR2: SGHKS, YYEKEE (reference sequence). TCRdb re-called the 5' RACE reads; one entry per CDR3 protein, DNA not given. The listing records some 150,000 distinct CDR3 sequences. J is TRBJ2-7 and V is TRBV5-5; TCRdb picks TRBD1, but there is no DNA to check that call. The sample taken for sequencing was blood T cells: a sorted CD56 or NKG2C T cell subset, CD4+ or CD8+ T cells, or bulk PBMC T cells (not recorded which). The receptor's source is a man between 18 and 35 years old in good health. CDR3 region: CASSSPGDSSYEQYF.